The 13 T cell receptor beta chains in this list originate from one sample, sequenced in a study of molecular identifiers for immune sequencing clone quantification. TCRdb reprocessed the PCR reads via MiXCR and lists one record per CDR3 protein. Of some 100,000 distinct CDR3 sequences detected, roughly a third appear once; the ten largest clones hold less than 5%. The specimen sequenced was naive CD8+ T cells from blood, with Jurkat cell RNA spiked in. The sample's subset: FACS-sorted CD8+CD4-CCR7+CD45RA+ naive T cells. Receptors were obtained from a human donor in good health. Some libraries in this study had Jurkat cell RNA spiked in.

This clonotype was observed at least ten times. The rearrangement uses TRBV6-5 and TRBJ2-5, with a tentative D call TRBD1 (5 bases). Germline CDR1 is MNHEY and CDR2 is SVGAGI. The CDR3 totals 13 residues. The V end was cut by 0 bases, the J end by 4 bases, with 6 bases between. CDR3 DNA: TGTGCCAGCAGTTACTCAGGGGTAGAGACCCAGTACTTC. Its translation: CASSYSGVETQYF.

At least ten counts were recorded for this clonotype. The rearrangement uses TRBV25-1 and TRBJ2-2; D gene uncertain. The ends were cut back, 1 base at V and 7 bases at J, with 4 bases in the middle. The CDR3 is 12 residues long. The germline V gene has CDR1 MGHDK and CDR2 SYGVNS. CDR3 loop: CASSESHGELFF. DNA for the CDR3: TGTGCCAGCAGTGAATCCCACGGGGAGCTGTTTTTT.

CDR3 sequence reads: CASSLGFSAYNEQFF. CDR3 nucleotides: TGTGCCAGCAGCTTGGGGTTTAGCGCCTACAATGAGCAGTTCTTC. The rearrangement links TRBV5-6 to TRBJ2-1, with D tentatively TRBD2 (5 bases). V dropped 0 bases and J dropped 2 bases, with 9 bases sitting between them. There are 15 residues in the CDR3. Germline V lookup: CDR1 SGHDT, CDR2 YYEEEE.

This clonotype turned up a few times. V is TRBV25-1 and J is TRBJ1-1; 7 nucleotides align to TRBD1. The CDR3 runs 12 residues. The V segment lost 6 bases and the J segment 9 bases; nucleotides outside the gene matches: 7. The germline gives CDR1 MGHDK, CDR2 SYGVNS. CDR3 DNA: TGTGCCAGCAGCCTAGGGACAGAAAAAGCTTTCTTT. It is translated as CASSLGTEKAFF.

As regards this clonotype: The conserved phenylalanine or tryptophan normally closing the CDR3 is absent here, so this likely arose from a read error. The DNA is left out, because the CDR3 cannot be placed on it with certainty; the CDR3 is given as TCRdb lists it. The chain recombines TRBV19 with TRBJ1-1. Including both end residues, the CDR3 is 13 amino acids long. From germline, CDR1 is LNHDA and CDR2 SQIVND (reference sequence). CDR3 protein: CASSLATNTETFI.

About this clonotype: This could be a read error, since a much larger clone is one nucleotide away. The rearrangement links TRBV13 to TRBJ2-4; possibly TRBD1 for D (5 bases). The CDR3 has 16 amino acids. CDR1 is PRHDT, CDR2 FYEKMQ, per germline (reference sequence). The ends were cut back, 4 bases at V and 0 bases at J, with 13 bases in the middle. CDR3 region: CASSSLPGLAKNIQYF. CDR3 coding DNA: TGTGCCAGCAGCTCCCTACCAGGGCTAGCCAAAAACATTCAGTACTTC. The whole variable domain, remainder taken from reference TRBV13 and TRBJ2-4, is AAGVIQSPRHLIKEKRETATLKCYPIPRHDTVYWYQQGPGQDPQFLISFYEKMQSDKGSIPDRFSAQQFSDYHSELNMSSLELGDSALYFCASSSLPGLAKNIQYFGAGTRLSVL.

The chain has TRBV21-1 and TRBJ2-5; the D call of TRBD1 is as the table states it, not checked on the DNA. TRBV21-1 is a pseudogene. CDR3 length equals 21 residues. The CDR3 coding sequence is TGTGCCAGCAGCAAAGGCCCAAAGGCAATGGGGGAGACCGAAGACCAAGAGACCCAGTACTTC. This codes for CASSKGPKAMGETEDQETQYF.

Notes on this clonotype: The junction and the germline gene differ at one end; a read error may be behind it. Here the CDR3 reads CASSLSASGPQETQCF. The DNA of the CDR3 is TGCGCCAGCAGCTTGTCTGCTAGCGGGCCTCAAGAGACCCAGTGCTTC. V and J are TRBV5-1 and TRBJ2-5; TRBD2 agrees at 8 bases. CDR1 SGHRS and CDR2 YFSETQ come from the germline V gene. The CDR3 is 16 residues long.

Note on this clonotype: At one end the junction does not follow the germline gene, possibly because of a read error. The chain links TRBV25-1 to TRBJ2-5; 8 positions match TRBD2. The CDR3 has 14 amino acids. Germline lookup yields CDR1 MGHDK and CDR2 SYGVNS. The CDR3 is CASSDGAGVETQIF. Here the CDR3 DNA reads TGTGCCAGCAGTGACGGAGCGGGAGTAGAGACCCAGATCTTC.

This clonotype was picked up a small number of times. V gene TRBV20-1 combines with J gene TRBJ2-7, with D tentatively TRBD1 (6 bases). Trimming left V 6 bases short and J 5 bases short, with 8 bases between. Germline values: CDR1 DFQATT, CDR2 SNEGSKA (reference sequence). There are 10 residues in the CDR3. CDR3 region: CSAYRDEQYF. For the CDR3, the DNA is TGCAGTGCCTACAGGGACGAGCAGTACTTC.

The CDR3 protein is CSRELGEETQYF. The CDR3 DNA follows: TGCAGCCGGGAGCTAGGAGAAGAGACCCAGTACTTC. The chain links TRBV20-1 to TRBJ2-5, with D possibly matching TRBD2 (6 bases). The germline CDR1 and CDR2 sequences are DFQATT and SNEGSKA (reference sequence). This CDR3 is built from 12 residues.

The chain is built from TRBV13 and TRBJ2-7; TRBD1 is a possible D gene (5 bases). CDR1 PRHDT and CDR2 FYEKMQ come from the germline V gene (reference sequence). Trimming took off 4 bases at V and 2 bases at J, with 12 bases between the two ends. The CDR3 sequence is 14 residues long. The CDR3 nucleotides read TGTGCCAGCAGCTACCAGGGTTCAGCCTACGAGCAGTACTTC. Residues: CASSYQGSAYEQYF.

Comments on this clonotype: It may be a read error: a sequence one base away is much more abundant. The CDR3 DNA follows: TGTGCCAGCAGCTGGGGCGTGGGGGGTTACGAGAAGTACTTC. This codes for CASSWGVGGYEKYF. V gene TRBV7-2 combines with J gene TRBJ2-7; perhaps TRBD2 as D (6 bases). Germline assignment: CDR1 SGHTA and CDR2 FQGNSA. The CDR3 loop spans 14 amino acids.